The clone carrying this T cell receptor beta chain was picked up a small number of times. The antigen is not known. Overall study results and limits: Tumor-infiltrating Treg TCR alpha and beta sequences overlapped most with tumor naive CD4+ T cells, then blood naive.

Each CDR3 protein gets one entry after TCRdb re-called the 5' RACE reads with MiXCR. The top ten clones hold approximately 2.1% of a sample with about 50,000 distinct CDR3 sequences, 15% to 20% of them seen once. Germline V gene sequence: CDR1 SGHKS, CDR2 YYEKEE (reference sequence). The CDR3 consists of 15 residues. The V segment lost 4 bases and the J segment 0 bases; nucleotides outside the gene matches: 4. Purified naive CD4+ T cells were depleted of CD25+ Tregs. This chain uses TRBV5-5 with TRBJ2-3, with 8 bases fitting TRBD1. This sequence originates from a female donor with breast cancer. Sequences were obtained from naive CD4+ T cells sorted from blood. Noted subset: naive CD4+ T cells, CD4+CD45RA+CD25-. The CDR3 region has the DNA TGTGCCAGCAGCCCAAGGACAGGGAGCACAGATACGCAGTATTTT. Translated: CASSPRTGSTDTQYF.